This TCR beta chain was sequenced for a study of T cells after yellow fever vaccination. Germline V lookup: CDR1 SGHRS, CDR2 YFSETQ. V shed 3 bases and J 1 base; nucleotides not matched to a gene: 6. CDR3 length: 16 residues. Findings and caveats of the study: Some clonotypes were seen in both the CD4 and the CD8 compartments. These made up a small share and likely arose from convergent recombination.

This clonotype has a handful of counts. What it recognizes is unknown. TCR cDNA was made by 5'RACE template switching, adding a universal primer site and UMIs. TCRdb fed the 5' RACE reads into MiXCR, producing one record per CDR3 protein. Of about 210,000 distinct CDR3 sequences detected, more than 3% appear once; the ten largest clones hold about 3%. Sequenced material: CD4+ T cells sorted from PBMCs, taken 10 days after the yellow fever booster vaccination. The TCR originated in a man aged 18 to 29 who received the YFV17D yellow fever vaccine. This chain links TRBV5-1 with TRBJ2-7, with 11 bases lining up with TRBD2. The CDR3 loop reads CASSSKTSGVSYEQYF. The CDR3 nucleotides are TGCGCCAGCAGCTCCAAGACTAGCGGGGTGTCCTACGAGCAGTACTTC.